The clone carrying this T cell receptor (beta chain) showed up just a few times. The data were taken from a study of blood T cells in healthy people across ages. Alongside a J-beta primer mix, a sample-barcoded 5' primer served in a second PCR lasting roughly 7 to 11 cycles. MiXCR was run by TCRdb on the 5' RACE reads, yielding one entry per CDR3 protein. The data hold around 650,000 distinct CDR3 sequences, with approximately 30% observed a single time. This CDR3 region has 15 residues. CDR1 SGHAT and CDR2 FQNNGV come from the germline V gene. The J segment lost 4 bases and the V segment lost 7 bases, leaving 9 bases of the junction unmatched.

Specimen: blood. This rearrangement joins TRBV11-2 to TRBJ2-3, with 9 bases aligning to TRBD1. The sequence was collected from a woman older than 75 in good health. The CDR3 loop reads CASTRTGAGPDTQYF. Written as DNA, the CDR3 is TGTGCCAGCACCAGGACAGGGGCCGGCCCAGATACGCAGTATTTT.